This T cell receptor (beta chain) was sequenced during a study of T cell responses to AZD1222 COVID-19 vaccine. Clones were read by immunoSEQ multiplex PCR, and TCRdb kept only the in-frame ones, dropping some. The sample shows roughly 110,000 clones, more than 80% of them seen only once. CDR1 is SGHTA, CDR2 FQGNSA, per germline. The CDR3 consists of 16 residues. Trimming removed 5 bases at V and 2 bases at J, with 17 bases between. The receptor's source is an adult in good health. The source was peripheral blood, collected on day 0 of AZD1222 vaccination. The chain employs TRBV7-2 and TRBJ2-3; TRBD2 is a possible D gene (6 bases). CDR3 nucleotides: TGTGCCAGCAGCCCAGGGCGACTAGTAGTCACAGATACGCAGTATTTT. It specifies CASSPGRLVVTDTQYF.